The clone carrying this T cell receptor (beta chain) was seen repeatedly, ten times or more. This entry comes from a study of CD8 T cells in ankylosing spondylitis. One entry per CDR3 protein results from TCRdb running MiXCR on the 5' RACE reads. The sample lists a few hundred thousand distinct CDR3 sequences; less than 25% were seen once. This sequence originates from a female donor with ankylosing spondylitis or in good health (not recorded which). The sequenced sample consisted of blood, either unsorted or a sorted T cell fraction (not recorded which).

The CDR3 DNA sequence: TGCAGTGCTGCACCACGACTAGTGTTCTACAATGAGCAGTTCTTC. Amino acid sequence: CSAAPRLVFYNEQFF. The gene calls are TRBV20-1 and TRBJ2-1; D perhaps matches TRBD2 (6 bases). Germline-derived CDR1 and CDR2 are DFQATT and SNEGSKA (reference sequence). Trimming took 5 bases from V and 3 from J, leaving 17 bases between them. The CDR3 loop spans 15 amino acids.